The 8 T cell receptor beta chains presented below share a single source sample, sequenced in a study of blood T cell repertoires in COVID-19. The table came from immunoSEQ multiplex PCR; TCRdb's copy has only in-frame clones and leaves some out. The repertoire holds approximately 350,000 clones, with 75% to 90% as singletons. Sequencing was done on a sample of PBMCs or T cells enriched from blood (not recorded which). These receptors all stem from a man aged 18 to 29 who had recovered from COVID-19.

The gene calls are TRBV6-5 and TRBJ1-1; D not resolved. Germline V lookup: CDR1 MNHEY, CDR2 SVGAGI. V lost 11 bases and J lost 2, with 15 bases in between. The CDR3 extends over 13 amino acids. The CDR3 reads CACLGRSNTEAFF. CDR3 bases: TGTGCCTGCCTAGGTCGGAGTAACACTGAAGCTTTCTTT.

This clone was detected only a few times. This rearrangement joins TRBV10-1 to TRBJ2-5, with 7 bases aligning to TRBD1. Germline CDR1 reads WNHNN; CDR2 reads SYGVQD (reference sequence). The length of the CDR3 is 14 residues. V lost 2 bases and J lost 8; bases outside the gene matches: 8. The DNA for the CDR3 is TGCGCCAGCAGTGAGGGGACAGCGCCCGTAACCCAGTACTTC. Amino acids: CASSEGTAPVTQYF.

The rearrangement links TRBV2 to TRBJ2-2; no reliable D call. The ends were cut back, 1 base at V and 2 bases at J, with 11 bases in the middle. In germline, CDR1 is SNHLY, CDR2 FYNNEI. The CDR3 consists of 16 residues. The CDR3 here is CASSEVGSGNTGELFF. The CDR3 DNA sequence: TGTGCCAGCAGTGAAGTGGGTTCGGGTAACACCGGGGAGCTGTTTTTT. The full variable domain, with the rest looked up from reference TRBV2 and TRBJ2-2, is EPEVTQTPSHQVTQMGQEVILRCVPISNHLYFYWYRQILGQKVEFLVSFYNNEISEKSEIFDDQFSVERPDGSNFTLKIRSTKLEDSAMYFCASSEVGSGNTGELFFGEGSRLTVL.

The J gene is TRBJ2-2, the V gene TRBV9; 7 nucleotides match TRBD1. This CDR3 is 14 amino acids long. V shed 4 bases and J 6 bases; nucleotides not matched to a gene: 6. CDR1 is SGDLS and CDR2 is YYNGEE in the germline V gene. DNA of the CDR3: TGTGCCAGCAGCCTTACAGGGGACGCCGGGGAGCTGTTTTTT. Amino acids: CASSLTGDAGELFF.

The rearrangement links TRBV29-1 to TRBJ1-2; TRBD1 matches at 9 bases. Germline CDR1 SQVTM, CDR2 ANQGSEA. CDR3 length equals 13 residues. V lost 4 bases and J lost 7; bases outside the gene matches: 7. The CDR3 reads CSVGQGDLFGYTF. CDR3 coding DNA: TGCAGCGTTGGACAGGGGGACCTTTTTGGCTACACCTTC.

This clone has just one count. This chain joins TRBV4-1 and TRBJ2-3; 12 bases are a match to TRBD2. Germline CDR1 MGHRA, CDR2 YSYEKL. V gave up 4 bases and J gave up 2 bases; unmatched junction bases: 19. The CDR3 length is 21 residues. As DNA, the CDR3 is TGCGCCAGCAGCCGAGATCCACTAGCGGGGGGTTCACACGGAGCCACAGATACGCAGTATTTT. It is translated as CASSRDPLAGGSHGATDTQYF.

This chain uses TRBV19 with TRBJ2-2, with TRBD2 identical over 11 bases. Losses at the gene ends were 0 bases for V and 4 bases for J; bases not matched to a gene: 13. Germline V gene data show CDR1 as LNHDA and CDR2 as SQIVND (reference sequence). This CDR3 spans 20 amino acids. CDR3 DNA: TGTGCCAGTAGTATAGACGCCCTAGCGGGAGGTTTTCTCGTCACCGGGGAGCTGTTTTTT. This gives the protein CASSIDALAGGFLVTGELFF. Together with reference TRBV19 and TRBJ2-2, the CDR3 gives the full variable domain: DGGITQSPKYLFRKEGQNVTLSCEQNLNHDAMYWYRQDPGQGLRLIYYSQIVNDFQKGDIAEGYSVSREKKESFPLTVTSAQKNPTAFYLCASSIDALAGGFLVTGELFFGEGSRLTVL.

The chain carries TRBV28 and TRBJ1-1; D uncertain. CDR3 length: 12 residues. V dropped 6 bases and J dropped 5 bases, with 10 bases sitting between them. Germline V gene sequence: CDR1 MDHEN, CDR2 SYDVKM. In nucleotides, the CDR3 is TGTGCCAGCAGAACGGGTGGAACTGAAGCTTTCTTT. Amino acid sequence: CASRTGGTEAFF.